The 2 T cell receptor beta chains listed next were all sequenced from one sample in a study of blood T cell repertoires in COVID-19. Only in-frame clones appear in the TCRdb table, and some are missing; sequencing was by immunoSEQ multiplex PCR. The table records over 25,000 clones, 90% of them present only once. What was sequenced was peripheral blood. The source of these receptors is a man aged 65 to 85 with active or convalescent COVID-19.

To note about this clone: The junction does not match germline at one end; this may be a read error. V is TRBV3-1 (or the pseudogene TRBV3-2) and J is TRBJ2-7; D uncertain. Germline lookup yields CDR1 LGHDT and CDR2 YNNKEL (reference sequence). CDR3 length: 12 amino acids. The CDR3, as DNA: TGTGCCAGCAGCCATTATCAGCTCGAGCGGTACTTC. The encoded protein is CASSHYQLERYF.

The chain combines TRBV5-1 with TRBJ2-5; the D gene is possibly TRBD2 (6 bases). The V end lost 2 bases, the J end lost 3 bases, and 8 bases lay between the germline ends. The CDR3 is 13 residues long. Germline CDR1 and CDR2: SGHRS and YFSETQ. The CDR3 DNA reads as TGCGCCAGCAGCTTCGGGACTGAAGAGACCCAGTACTTC. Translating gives CASSFGTEETQYF.